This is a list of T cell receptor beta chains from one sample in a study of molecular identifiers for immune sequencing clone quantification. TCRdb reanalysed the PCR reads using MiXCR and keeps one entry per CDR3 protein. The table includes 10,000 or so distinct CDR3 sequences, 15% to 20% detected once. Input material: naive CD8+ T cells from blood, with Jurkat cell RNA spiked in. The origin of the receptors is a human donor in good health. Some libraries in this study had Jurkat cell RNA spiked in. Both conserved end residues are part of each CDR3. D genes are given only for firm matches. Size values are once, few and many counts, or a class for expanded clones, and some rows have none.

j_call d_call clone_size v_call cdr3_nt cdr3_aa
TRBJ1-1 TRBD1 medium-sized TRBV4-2 TGTGCCAGCAGCCTCGACAGGGGGCCGGGGACTGAAGCTTTCTTT CASSLDRGPGTEAFF
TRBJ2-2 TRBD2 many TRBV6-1 TGTGCCAGCACCCTCCGTGGATATACTAGCGGTGGGGGGAACGGGGAGCTGTTTTTT CASTLRGYTSGGGNGELFF
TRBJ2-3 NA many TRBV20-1 TGCAGTGGAGAGGGGGGGGGGCCAGATACGCAGTATTTT CSGEGGGPDTQYF
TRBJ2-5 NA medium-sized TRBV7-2 TGTGCCAGCAGCTTAAGCCTCCAAGAGACCCAGTACTTC CASSLSLQETQYF
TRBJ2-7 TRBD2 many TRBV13 TGTGCCAGCAGCCCGCTAGCGGGAGTCCCCTACGAGCAGTACTTC CASSPLAGVPYEQYF
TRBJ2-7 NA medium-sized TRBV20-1 TGCAGTGCTAGGAACAGGGCCAGCTACGAGCAGTACTTC CSARNRASYEQYF
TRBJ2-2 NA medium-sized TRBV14 TGTGCCAGCAGCCATGAGGAGAGGGGATACACCGGGGAGCTGTTTTTT CASSHEERGYTGELFF
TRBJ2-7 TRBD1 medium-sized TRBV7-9 TGTGCCAGCAGGGCCGGGACAGCCTACGAGCAGTACTTC CASRAGTAYEQYF
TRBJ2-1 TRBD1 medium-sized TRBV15 TGTGCCACCAGAGAGCCGGGACAGCTGTACAATGAGCAGTTCTTC CATREPGQLYNEQFF
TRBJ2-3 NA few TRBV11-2 TGTGCCAGCAGCTTAGCTAGGACTGTATATGCAGATACGCAGTATTTT CASSLARTVYADTQYF
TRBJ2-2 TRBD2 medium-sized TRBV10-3 TGTGCCTCGAGCCCAGCGGGAGGGATCACCGGGGAGCTGTTTTTT CASSPAGGITGELFF
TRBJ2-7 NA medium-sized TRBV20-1 TGCAGTGCCGAACCTATTGAGTTTGACGAGCAGTACTTC CSAEPIEFDEQYF
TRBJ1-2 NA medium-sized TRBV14 TGTGCCAGCAGCCAAGACCCCCCTCCTGGTGGGTCCTATGGCTACACCTTC CASSQDPPPGGSYGYTF
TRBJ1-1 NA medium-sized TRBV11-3 TGTGCCAGCAGCCTACCCGACAGGAACACTGAAGCTTTCTTT CASSLPDRNTEAFF
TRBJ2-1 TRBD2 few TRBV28 TGTGCCAGCAGTTTCCTGCCCGCGTATACTAGCGGGAAGACTTCGGGTGAGCAGTTCTTC CASSFLPAYTSGKTSGEQFF
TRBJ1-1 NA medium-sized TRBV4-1 TGCGCCAGCAGCCAAGATGAGCTAGTGGCTGAAGCTTTCTTT CASSQDELVAEAFF
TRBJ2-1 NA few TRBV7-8 TGTGCCAGCAGCTTAGTCAGGGCCCCCTACAATGAGCAGTTCTTC CASSLVRAPYNEQFF
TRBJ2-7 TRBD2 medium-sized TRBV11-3 TGTGCCAGCAGCCTCCGAACAGCGGGAGATAACGCTGTATCCGAGCAGTACTTC CASSLRTAGDNAVSEQYF
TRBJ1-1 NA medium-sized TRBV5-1 TGCGCCAGCAGCTTGTACAGAGCCTCCATCATGAACACTGAAGCTTTCTTT CASSLYRASIMNTEAFF
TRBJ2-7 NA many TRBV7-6 TGTGCCAGCAGCTTAGAATCACTGCACTACGAGCAGTACTTC CASSLESLHYEQYF
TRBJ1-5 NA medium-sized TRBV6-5 TGTGCCAGCAGTTACGGGCGGCATTCAGGAAGGACCAATCAGCCCCAGCATTTT CASSYGRHSGRTNQPQHF
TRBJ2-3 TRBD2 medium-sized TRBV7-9 TGTGCCAGCGGGGGACTAGCGGGAGGAAAGGGAGATACGCAGTATTTT CASGGLAGGKGDTQYF
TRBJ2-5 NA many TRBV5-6 TGTGCCAGCAGCCCCCAGGGGTATTCAGAGACCCAGTACTTC CASSPQGYSETQYF
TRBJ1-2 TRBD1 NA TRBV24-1 TGTGCCACCAGTGGTTGGGACAGCAACTATGGCTACACCTTC CATSGWDSNYGYTF
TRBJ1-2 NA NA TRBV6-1 TGTGCCAGCAGTGAACAGGGATTAAACTATGGCTACACCTTC CASSEQGLNYGYTF
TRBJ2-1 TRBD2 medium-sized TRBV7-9 TGTGCCAGCAGCTTAGCGCGCTGGACTAGCGGGAGCAATGAGCAGTTCTTC CASSLARWTSGSNEQFF